The next 21 T cell receptor beta chains were all read from a single sample in a study of PD-1 blockade in classical Hodgkin lymphoma. Data came from immunoSEQ multiplex PCR; TCRdb stores just in-frame clones and leaves some out. The repertoire consists of 40,000 to 45,000 clones, with over 70% occurring once and the leading ten covering about a fifth. No patient escaped relapse after autologous stem cell transplantation, and brentuximab vedotin exposure varied. The sequenced sample was peripheral blood mononuclear cells (PBMCs), obtained at baseline. Receptors originate from a human donor with classical Hodgkin lymphoma.

V and J are TRBV10-3 and TRBJ2-7; maybe TRBD1 (6 bases). This CDR3 has 15 amino acids. Germline V gene data show CDR1 as ENHRY and CDR2 as SYGVKD. V dropped 0 bases and J dropped 5 bases, with 14 bases sitting between them. The CDR3 DNA reads as TGTGCCATCAGTGAGTCGAGAACAGGGCGAGACGAGCAGTACTTC. This translates into CAISESRTGRDEQYF.

V usage is TRBV28 and J usage is TRBJ1-5; weak D call: TRBD1 (5 bases). Trimming left V 10 bases short and J 9 bases short, with 25 bases between. The CDR3 loop spans 15 amino acids. Germline loops: CDR1 MDHEN, CDR2 SYDVKM. CDR3 protein: CATTPPGTALGPQHF. The DNA for the CDR3 is TGTGCCACCACCCCCCCCGGGACCGCCCTAGGGCCCCAGCATTTT.

In the case of this clone: The junction shows a germline mismatch at one end, possibly a read error. CDR3 region: CASSQGLAGGPSGEQYF. In DNA form, the CDR3 reads TGTGCTAGCAGCCAAGGACTAGCGGGAGGGCCTTCAGGAGAGCAGTACTTC. The chain employs TRBV7-7 and TRBJ2-7; 15 positions agree with TRBD2. This CDR3 has 17 amino acids. Germline CDR1 is SSHAT and CDR2 is FNYEAQ (reference sequence).

A few counts support this clone. This CDR3 reads CASSYSIGTDTQYF. CDR3 DNA: TGTGCCAGCAGTTACTCTATCGGGACAGATACGCAGTATTTT. The rearrangement joins TRBV6-5 to TRBJ2-3; D is unclear. Germline CDR1 reads MNHEY; CDR2 reads SVGAGI. The CDR3 sequence is 14 residues long. Trimming stripped 0 bases from V and 3 bases from J, with 7 bases between.

The chain links TRBV27 to TRBJ1-2; D gene uncertain. Germline V CDR1 and CDR2: MNHEY, SMNVEV (reference sequence). With 0 bases removed from V and 3 bases from J, the gap between germline ends came to 11 bases. CDR3 length equals 15 residues. CDR3 residues: CASSLSGGPHYGYTF. CDR3 nucleotides: TGTGCCAGCAGTTTATCAGGAGGCCCGCACTATGGCTACACCTTC.

This chain connects TRBV19 to TRBJ1-5; no clear D gene. Germline V gene lookup returns CDR1 LNHDA and CDR2 SQIVND (reference sequence). CDR3 size: 15 residues. The V end was cut by 3 bases, the J end by 3 bases, with 12 bases between. The CDR3 DNA follows: TGTGCCAGTAGTATTACACGTACGCTCAATCAGCCCCAGCATTTT. The encoded protein is CASSITRTLNQPQHF.

This clone was detected a few times. This chain links TRBV27 with TRBJ1-5, with TRBD1 matching over 9 bases. The CDR3 sequence is 16 residues long. The junction had 13 bases not matched to a gene; V was cut back by 6 bases and J by 7 bases. Germline loops: CDR1 MNHEY, CDR2 SMNVEV (reference sequence). CDR3 sequence (DNA): TGTGCCAGCAGGCCGATGTACAGGGGGCCGGCGCAGCCCCAGCATTTT. As protein: CASRPMYRGPAQPQHF.

By sample fraction, this clone is medium-sized (0.01 to 0.1%). Other nucleotide sequences in the sample specify the same CDR3. This chain joins TRBV7-9 and TRBJ1-5, with a weak D call TRBD1 (5 bases). The germline V gene encodes CDR1 SEHNR and CDR2 FQNEAQ (reference sequence). Trimming cost V 3 bases and J 3 bases, with 9 bases left between them. CDR3 size: 14 residues. CDR3 loop: CASSLGDLNQPQHF. CDR3 nucleotide sequence: TGTGCCAGCAGCTTGGGGGACCTCAATCAGCCCCAGCATTTT. Using reference TRBV7-9 and TRBJ1-5 for the parts outside the CDR3, the full variable domain is DTGVSQNPRHKITKRGQNVTFRCDPISEHNRLYWYRQTLGQGPEFLTYFQNEAQLEKSRLLSDRFSAERPKGSFSTLEIQRTEQGDSAMYLCASSLGDLNQPQHFGDGTRLSIL.

The chain uses TRBV9 and TRBJ2-1; 7 bases are a match to TRBD2. Germline V gene data show CDR1 as SGDLS and CDR2 as YYNGEE. Losses at the gene ends were 4 bases for V and 2 bases for J; bases not matched to a gene: 6. CDR3 length: 15 residues. CDR3 nucleotides: TGTGCCAGCAGCTCCGGAGGGAGGGCCTACAATGAGCAGTTCTTC. The encoded protein is CASSSGGRAYNEQFF. The complete variable domain, with remaining parts taken from reference TRBV9 and TRBJ2-1, reads DSGVTQTPKHLITATGQRVTLRCSPRSGDLSVYWYQQSLDQGLQFLIQYYNGEERAKGNILERFSAQQFPDLHSELNLSSLELGDSALYFCASSSGGRAYNEQFFGPGTRLTVL.

The sample holds a few counts of this clone. The V gene is TRBV10-3, the J gene TRBJ2-7; 8 positions match TRBD1. Germline-derived CDR1 and CDR2 are ENHRY and SYGVKD. J was trimmed by 5 bases and V by 3 bases; bases with no gene match: 12. There are 16 residues in the CDR3. The CDR3 DNA sequence: TGTGCCATCAGTGATTACGACAGGGGTTCTATCGACGAGCAGTACTTC. Its translation is CAISDYDRGSIDEQYF.

V usage is TRBV30 and J usage is TRBJ2-2; no definite D call. V lost 2 bases and J 7 bases, leaving 17 bases between the germline ends. The CDR3 has 15 residues. The germline CDR1 and CDR2 sequences are GTSNPN and SVGIG (reference sequence). The DNA for the CDR3 is TGTGCCTGGAGTATCACCCCCGGGCCGGGCGGGGAGCTGTTTTTT. Its translation is CAWSITPGPGGELFF.

This sequence joins TRBV6-1 and TRBJ1-5; 7 bases align to TRBD1. With V trimmed by 5 bases and J by 5 bases, 9 bases remained unmatched. CDR1 MNHNS and CDR2 SASEGT come from the germline V gene. The CDR3 is made up of 15 amino acids. This chain's CDR3 is CASSWTGGIDQPQHF. For the CDR3, the DNA is TGTGCCAGCAGTTGGACAGGAGGGATTGATCAGCCCCAGCATTTT.

This clone has just a few counts. J is TRBJ2-7 and V is TRBV2; D gene unclear. The V end was cut by 6 bases, the J end by 0 bases, with 6 bases between. The CDR3 has 12 amino acids. Germline values: CDR1 SNHLY, CDR2 FYNNEI. The CDR3 loop is CASSLLSYEQYF. For the CDR3, the DNA is TGTGCCAGCAGCCTACTCTCCTACGAGCAGTACTTC.

The chain joins TRBV29-1 to TRBJ1-1; D is uncertain. Germline V gives CDR1 SQVTM, CDR2 ANQGSEA. V shed 6 bases and J shed 7 bases, with 21 bases lying between them. CDR3 length: 14 residues. The CDR3, as DNA: TGCAGCGTCAAAGGGAGGGTGAGGTACAGTGAAGCTTTCTTT. Protein: CSVKGRVRYSEAFF. Drawing the rest from reference TRBV29-1 and TRBJ1-1, the complete variable domain is SAVISQKPSRDICQRGTSLTIQCQVDSQVTMMFWYRQQPGQSLTLIATANQGSEATYESGFVIDKFPISRPNLTFSTLTVSNMSPEDSSIYLCSVKGRVRYSEAFFGQGTRLTVV.

This clone was counted a single time. The chain joins TRBV19 to TRBJ2-7; D tentatively fits TRBD1 or TRBD2 (6 bases each). V shed 4 bases and J shed 2 bases, with 15 bases lying between them. CDR3 size: 15 residues. Looked up from germline, CDR1 is LNHDA and CDR2 is SQIVND (reference sequence). The CDR3 DNA reads as TGTGCCAGTAGTAATCCGGGGGCCCACCCCTACGAGCAGTACTTC. Translating gives CASSNPGAHPYEQYF. Drawing the rest from reference TRBV19 and TRBJ2-7, the complete variable domain is DGGITQSPKYLFRKEGQNVTLSCEQNLNHDAMYWYRQDPGQGLRLIYYSQIVNDFQKGDIAEGYSVSREKKESFPLTVTSAQKNPTAFYLCASSNPGAHPYEQYFGPGTRLTVT.

This chain connects TRBV7-8 to TRBJ2-1, with TRBD2 matching 14 bases. Germline CDR1 reads SGHVS; CDR2 reads FQNEAQ. V lost 4 bases and J lost 6; bases outside the gene matches: 8. The CDR3 totals 17 residues. CDR3 sequence: CASSSQRGLAGVNEQFF. DNA for the CDR3: TGTGCCAGCAGCTCCCAGAGGGGACTAGCGGGAGTCAATGAGCAGTTCTTC.

The chain employs TRBV13 and TRBJ1-1, with 7 bases fitting TRBD1. This CDR3 has 14 residues. J was trimmed by 3 bases and V by 6 bases; bases with no gene match: 7. Germline V gene lookup returns CDR1 PRHDT and CDR2 FYEKMQ (reference sequence). The CDR3 loop is CASRWRGQDTEAFF. The CDR3 nucleotides are TGTGCCAGCAGATGGAGGGGGCAAGACACTGAAGCTTTCTTT. Full variable domain (remainder filled in from reference TRBV13 and TRBJ1-1): AAGVIQSPRHLIKEKRETATLKCYPIPRHDTVYWYQQGPGQDPQFLISFYEKMQSDKGSIPDRFSAQQFSDYHSELNMSSLELGDSALYFCASRWRGQDTEAFFGQGTRLTVV.

This sequence joins TRBV28 and TRBJ2-7; TRBD2 matches at 10 bases. Germline V gene data show CDR1 as MDHEN and CDR2 as SYDVKM. The junction had 4 bases not matched to a gene; V was cut back by 3 bases and J by 5 bases. This CDR3 is built from 14 residues. The CDR3 region has the DNA TGTGCCAGCAGTTTTGTAGCGGGAGGAAACGAGCAGTACTTC. Its protein product is CASSFVAGGNEQYF.

This sequence joins TRBV11-2 and TRBJ2-1, with a weak D call TRBD1 (8 bases). Germline CDR1 is SGHAT and CDR2 is FQNNGV. This CDR3 is 15 amino acids long. The V gene lost 4 bases and the J gene lost 6 bases, with 16 bases spanning the gap. CDR3 bases: TGTGCCAGCAGCTCGGACAGGGAGGGTAGCAATGAGCAGTTCTTC. This codes for CASSSDREGSNEQFF.

V and J are TRBV7-2 and TRBJ2-1; 10 bases are a match to TRBD2. This CDR3 contains 17 residues. With V trimmed by 4 bases and J by 0 bases, 6 bases remained unmatched. Germline-derived CDR1 and CDR2 are SGHTA and FQGNSA. The CDR3 bases are TGTGCCAGCAGCTCGGGGAGACTAGCGGGCTCCTACAATGAGCAGTTCTTC. Translated: CASSSGRLAGSYNEQFF.

V usage is TRBV25-1 and J usage is TRBJ1-3; D remains unclear. Trimming removed 6 bases from V and 0 bases from J, with 3 bases in between. Per germline, CDR1 MGHDK and CDR2 SYGVNS. This CDR3 has 12 residues. In DNA form, the CDR3 reads TGTGCCAGCAGCGACTCTGGAAACACCATATATTTT. It yields the protein CASSDSGNTIYF.